The clone carrying this TCR beta chain has more than one count but fewer than ten. Its antigen is unidentified. PCR amplification relied on 60 Vbeta primers (plus 13 Jbeta primers). Per the study methods: A later analysis tallied 75 million to 80 million unique TCR beta chains, around 9.9 million of them shared. Sequencing was performed with immunoSEQ multiplex PCR; in TCRdb, only in-frame clones are kept and a portion is missing. V and J calls and clone size follow that table, whereas D and trimming were derived from the DNA. The sample contains 120,000 to 150,000 clones, 70% of which appear only once. These data come from a study of cytomegalovirus exposure and HLA in healthy donors. Background on the study: An analysis done earlier identified about 120 million unique TCR beta sequences from about 179 million T cells. Among the roughly 380 donors who were genotyped, about 86% fell in the genetic ancestry cluster that is associated with self-reported Caucasian donors. Regarding the study as a whole: V- and J-gene trimming of TCR beta was linked (in a later analysis) to a missense DCLRE1C variant.

CDR3 length: 11 amino acids. V was shortened by 6 bases and J by 10 bases, with 12 bases between the two germline ends. Germline loops: CDR1 MNHEY, CDR2 SVGAGI. Source material: PBMCs. V gene TRBV6-5 combines with J gene TRBJ1-1; possible D gene TRBD1, 6 bases. The receptor was derived from a woman aged 25 to 39 in good health and CMV-seronegative. CDR3 sequence reads: CASRDSQAAFF. CDR3 sequence (DNA): TGTGCCAGCAGGGACAGTCAAGCAGCTTTCTTT.